These T cell receptor beta chains were read from a single sample in a study of response to subunit inactivated influenza vaccine. TCRdb re-called the RT-PCR reads through MiXCR, storing one row per CDR3 protein. The table includes under 200,000 distinct CDR3 sequences, approximately 11% detected once. The sample consisted of CD8+ T cells sorted from PBMCs, taken around 25 months after vaccination. All receptors derive from a man aged 45 to 75 who received an inactivated influenza vaccine. The CDR3 runs from the conserved cysteine through the conserved F or W. D genes are given only for firm matches. Some rows have no size entry. The others give once, few or many, or a class for an expanded clone.

DNA,CDR3,J,size,D,V
TGTGCCAGCAGCTATGGGACAGGGTTCGAGCAGTACTTC,CASSYGTGFEQYF,TRBJ2-7,few,TRBD1,TRBV12-3/TRBV12-4
TGCGCCAGCAGCTTGGTAGACTCGGTGGAGACCCAGTACTTC,CASSLVDSVETQYF,TRBJ2-5,few,-,TRBV5-1
TGCGCCAGCAGCTCCACAGGGGGGACGAACACTGAAGCTTTCTTT,CASSSTGGTNTEAFF,TRBJ1-1,many,TRBD1,TRBV4-1
TGCGCCAGCAGCCAGGTAGTTGGAGGTGAGCAGTTCTTC,CASSQVVGGEQFF,TRBJ2-1,-,-,TRBV4-3
TGTGCCAGCAGTGACCGCCTCGGGACAGCGAATAATGAAAAACTGTTTTTT,CASSDRLGTANNEKLFF,TRBJ1-4,-,TRBD1,TRBV25-1
TGCGCCAGCAGACCACAGACAGGGAACACCGGGGAGCTGTTTTTT,CASRPQTGNTGELFF,TRBJ2-2,many,-,TRBV10-1
TGCGCCAGCAGCCAAGGCTACAGGGAAGACCGAGCCAAAAACATTCAGTACTTC,CASSQGYREDRAKNIQYF,TRBJ2-4,-,-,TRBV4-3
TGTGCCAGCAGCTACACTACAGGGGTTGCGACAGATGCGCAGTATTTT,CASSYTTGVATDAQYF,TRBJ2-3,-,TRBD1,TRBV7-9
TGCAGTGCTAGAGAACAGTACGGCCCAACCTACAATGAGCAGTTCTTC,CSAREQYGPTYNEQFF,TRBJ2-1,-,-,TRBV20-1
TGTGCCAGCAGCCCGGGAGTCAGCTCTGGAAACACCATATATTTT,CASSPGVSSGNTIYF,TRBJ1-3,-,-,TRBV11-2
TGTGCCAGCAGTTTCAGCGGGAGCTTCACAGATACGCAGTATTTT,CASSFSGSFTDTQYF,TRBJ2-3,few,TRBD2,TRBV28
TGCGCCAGCAGCTTGTTCCCTAACAGGGAAAGCACAGATACGCAGTATTTT,CASSLFPNRESTDTQYF,TRBJ2-3,-,-,TRBV5-1
TGTGCCAGCAGTCCCGGCCGGGGGGGCGCGGGAAACATTCAGTACTTC,CASSPGRGGAGNIQYF,TRBJ2-4,-,TRBD2,TRBV6-1
TGTGCCAGCAGCTTCGGGACAGGGAGATTTACCTACGAGCAGTACTTC,CASSFGTGRFTYEQYF,TRBJ2-7,few,TRBD1,TRBV7-9
TGCGCCAGCAGCCGGTACCCCTCAGGCACCGGGGAGCTGTTTTTT,CASSRYPSGTGELFF,TRBJ2-2,few,-,TRBV4-3
TGTGCCAGCAGCCAATTCATGGGCCGATCCTACGAGCAGTACTTC,CASSQFMGRSYEQYF,TRBJ2-7,-,-,TRBV4-2
TGTGCCAGCAGTTTCTCGGACACGGCCTCTTATGGCTACACCTTC,CASSFSDTASYGYTF,TRBJ1-2,-,-,TRBV28
TGTGCCAGCAGTCTCTCTTACTTCCAAGAGACCCAGTACTTC,CASSLSYFQETQYF,TRBJ2-5,-,-,TRBV12-3/TRBV12-4
TGCAGTGCTAGAGATATAAGGGGTTCGTTCACCGGGGAGCTGTTTTTT,CSARDIRGSFTGELFF,TRBJ2-2,many,-,TRBV20-1
TGCGCCAGCAGCTCCCCAACTGACAGTATTCTTAATCAGCCCCAGCATTTT,CASSSPTDSILNQPQHF,TRBJ1-5,-,-,TRBV5-1
TGTGCCAGCAGTTCTAGCGGGAGCTCCGAGCAGTACTTC,CASSSSGSSEQYF,TRBJ2-7,-,TRBD2,TRBV28
TGTGCCAGCAGTGAAGTAACTCTAGGGGACAATTCACCCCTCCACTTT,CASSEVTLGDNSPLHF,TRBJ1-6,few,-,TRBV6-1